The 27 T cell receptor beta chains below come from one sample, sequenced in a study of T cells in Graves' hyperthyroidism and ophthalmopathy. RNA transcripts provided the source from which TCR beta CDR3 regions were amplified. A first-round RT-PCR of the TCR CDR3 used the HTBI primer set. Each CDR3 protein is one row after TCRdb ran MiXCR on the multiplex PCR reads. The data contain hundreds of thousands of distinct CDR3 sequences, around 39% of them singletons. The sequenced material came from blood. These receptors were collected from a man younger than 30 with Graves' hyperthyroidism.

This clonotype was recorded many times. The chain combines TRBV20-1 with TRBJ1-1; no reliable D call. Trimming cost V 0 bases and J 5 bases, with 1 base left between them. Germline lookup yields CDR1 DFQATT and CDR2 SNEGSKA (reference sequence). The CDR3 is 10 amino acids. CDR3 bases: TGCAGTGCTAGAGAGACTGAAGCTTTCTTT. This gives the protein CSARETEAFF.

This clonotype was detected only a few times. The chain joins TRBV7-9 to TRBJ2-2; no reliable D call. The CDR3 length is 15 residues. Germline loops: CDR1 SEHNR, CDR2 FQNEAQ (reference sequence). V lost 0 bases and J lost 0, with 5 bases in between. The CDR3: CASSLADANTGELFF. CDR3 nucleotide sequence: TGTGCCAGCAGCTTAGCGGACGCGAACACCGGGGAGCTGTTTTTT.

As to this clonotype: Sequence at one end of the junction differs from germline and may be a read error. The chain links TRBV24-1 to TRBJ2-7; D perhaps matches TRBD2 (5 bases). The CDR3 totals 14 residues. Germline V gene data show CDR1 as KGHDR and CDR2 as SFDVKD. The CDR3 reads CASSDGPGTYEQYF. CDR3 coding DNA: TGTGCCAGCAGTGACGGGCCCGGGACCTACGAGCAGTACTTC.

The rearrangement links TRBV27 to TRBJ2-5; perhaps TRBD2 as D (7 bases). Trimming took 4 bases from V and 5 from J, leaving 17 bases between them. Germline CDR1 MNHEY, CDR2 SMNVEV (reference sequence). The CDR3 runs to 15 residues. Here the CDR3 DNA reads TGTGCCAGCAGTTCCTTCGGGGGGCCCGGGGAGACCCAGTACTTC. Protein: CASSSFGGPGETQYF.

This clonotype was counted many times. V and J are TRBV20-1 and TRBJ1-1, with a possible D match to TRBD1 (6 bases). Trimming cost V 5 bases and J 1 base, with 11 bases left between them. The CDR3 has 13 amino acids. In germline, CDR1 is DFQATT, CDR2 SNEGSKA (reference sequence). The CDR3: CSAAGTPNTEAFF. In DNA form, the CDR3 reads TGCAGTGCTGCCGGGACACCGAACACTGAAGCTTTCTTT.

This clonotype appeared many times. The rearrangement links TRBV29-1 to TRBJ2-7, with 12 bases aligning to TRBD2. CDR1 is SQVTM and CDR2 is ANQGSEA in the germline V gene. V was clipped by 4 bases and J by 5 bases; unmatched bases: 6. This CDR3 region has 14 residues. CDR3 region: CSVVTSGSNHEQYF. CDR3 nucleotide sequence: TGCAGCGTTGTGACTAGCGGGAGCAATCACGAGCAGTACTTC.

The CDR3, as DNA: TGTGCCAGCTATCCACACGGGACAGGCGGTGATGGGACCCAGTACTTC. Translating it yields CASYPHGTGGDGTQYF. The chain is built from TRBV7-9 and TRBJ2-5; 8 bases are shared with TRBD1. Germline V lookup: CDR1 SEHNR, CDR2 FQNEAQ (reference sequence). The length of the CDR3 is 16 residues. V shed 8 bases, J shed 7 bases, and the junction held 18 bases outside the gene matches. The variable domain in full, completed from reference TRBV7-9 and TRBJ2-5, reads DTGVSQNPRHKITKRGQNVTFRCDPISEHNRLYWYRQTLGQGPEFLTYFQNEAQLEKSRLLSDRFSAERPKGSFSTLEIQRTEQGDSAMYLCASYPHGTGGDGTQYFGPGTRLLVL.

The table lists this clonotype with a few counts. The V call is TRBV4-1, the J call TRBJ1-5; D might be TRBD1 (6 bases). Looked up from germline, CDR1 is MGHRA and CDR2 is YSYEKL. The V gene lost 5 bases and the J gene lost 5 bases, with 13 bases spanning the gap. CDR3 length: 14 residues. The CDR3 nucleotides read TGCGCCAGCAGCGCGGCAGGGGTCGATCAGCCCCAGCATTTT. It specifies CASSAAGVDQPQHF.

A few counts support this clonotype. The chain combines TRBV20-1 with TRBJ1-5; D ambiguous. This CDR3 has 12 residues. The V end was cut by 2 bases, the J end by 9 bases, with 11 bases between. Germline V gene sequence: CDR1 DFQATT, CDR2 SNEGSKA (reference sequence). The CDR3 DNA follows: TGCAGTGCTAGATTTCAGGACGGGCCCCAGCATTTT. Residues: CSARFQDGPQHF.

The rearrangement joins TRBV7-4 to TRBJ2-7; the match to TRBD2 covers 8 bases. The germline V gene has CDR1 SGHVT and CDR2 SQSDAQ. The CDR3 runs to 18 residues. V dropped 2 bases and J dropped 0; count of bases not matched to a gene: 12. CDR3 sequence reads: CASSLPLTNGRASYEQYF. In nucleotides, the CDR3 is TGTGCCAGCAGCTTACCCCTTACTAACGGGAGGGCCTCCTACGAGCAGTACTTC.

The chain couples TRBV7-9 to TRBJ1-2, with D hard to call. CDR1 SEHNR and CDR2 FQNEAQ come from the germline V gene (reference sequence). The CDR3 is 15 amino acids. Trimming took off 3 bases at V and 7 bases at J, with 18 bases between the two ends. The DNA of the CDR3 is TGTGCCAGCAGCTTTAAGAAGGGAATCCTTGGTGGCTACACCTTC. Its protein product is CASSFKKGILGGYTF.

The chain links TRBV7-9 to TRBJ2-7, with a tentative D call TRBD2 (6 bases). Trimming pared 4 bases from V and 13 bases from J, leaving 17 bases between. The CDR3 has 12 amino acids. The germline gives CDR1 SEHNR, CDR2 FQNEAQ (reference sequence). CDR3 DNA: TGTGCCAGCAGCTCGGACCCGGGACTCCAATACTTC. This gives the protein CASSSDPGLQYF.

CDR3 sequence: CASRDSAGQYF. The CDR3, as DNA: TGTGCCAGCCGGGACTCCGCCGGGCAGTACTTC. This chain joins TRBV4-2 and TRBJ2-7; D is perhaps TRBD2 (6 bases). This CDR3 contains 11 residues. Trimming pared 8 bases from V and 9 bases from J, leaving 14 bases between. The germline gives CDR1 LGHNA, CDR2 YNFKEQ.

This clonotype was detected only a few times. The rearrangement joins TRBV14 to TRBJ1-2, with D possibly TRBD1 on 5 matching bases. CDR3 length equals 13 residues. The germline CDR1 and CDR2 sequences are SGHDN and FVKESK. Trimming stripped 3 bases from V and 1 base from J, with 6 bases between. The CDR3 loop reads CASSQGLNYGYTF. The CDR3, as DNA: TGTGCCAGCAGCCAGGGGCTTAACTATGGCTACACCTTC.

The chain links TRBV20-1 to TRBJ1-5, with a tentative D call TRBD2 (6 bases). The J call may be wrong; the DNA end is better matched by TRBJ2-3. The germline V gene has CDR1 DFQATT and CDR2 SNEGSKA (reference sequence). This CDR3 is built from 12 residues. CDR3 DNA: TGCAGTACTCGGGGGTACACAGATACGCAGTATTTT. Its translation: CSTRGYTDTQYF.

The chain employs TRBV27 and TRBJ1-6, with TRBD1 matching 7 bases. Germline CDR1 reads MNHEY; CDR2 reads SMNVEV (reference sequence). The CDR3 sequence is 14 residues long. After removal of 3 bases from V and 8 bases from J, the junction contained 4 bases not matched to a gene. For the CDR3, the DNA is TGTGCCAGCAGTTTTAGGCAGGGGGATTCACCCCTCCACTTT. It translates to CASSFRQGDSPLHF.

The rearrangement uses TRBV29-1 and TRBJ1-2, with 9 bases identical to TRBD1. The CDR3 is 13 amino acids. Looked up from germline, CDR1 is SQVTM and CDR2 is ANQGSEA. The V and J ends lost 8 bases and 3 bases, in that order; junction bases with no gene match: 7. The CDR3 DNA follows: TGCAGCAGTTCCGGGACAGGGTACTATGGCTACACCTTC. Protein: CSSSGTGYYGYTF.

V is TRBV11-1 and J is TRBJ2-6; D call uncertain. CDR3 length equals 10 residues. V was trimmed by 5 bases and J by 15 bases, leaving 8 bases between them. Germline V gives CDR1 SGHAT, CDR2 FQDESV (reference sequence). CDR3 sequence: CASSQGSLTF. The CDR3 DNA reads TGTGCCAGCAGCCAAGGCAGCCTGACTTTC.

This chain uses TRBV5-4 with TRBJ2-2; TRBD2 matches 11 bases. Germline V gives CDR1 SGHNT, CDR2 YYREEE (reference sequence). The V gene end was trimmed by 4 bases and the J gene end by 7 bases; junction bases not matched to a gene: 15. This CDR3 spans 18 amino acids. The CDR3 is CASSPPGLAAEEGGELFF. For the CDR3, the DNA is TGTGCCAGCAGCCCGCCGGGACTAGCGGCAGAGGAGGGCGGGGAGCTGTTTTTT.

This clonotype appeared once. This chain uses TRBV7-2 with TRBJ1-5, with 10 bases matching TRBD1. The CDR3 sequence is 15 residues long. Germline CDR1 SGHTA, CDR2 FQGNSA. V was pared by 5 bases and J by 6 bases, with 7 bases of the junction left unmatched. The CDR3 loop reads CASSHGQGVTQPQHF. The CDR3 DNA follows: TGTGCCAGCAGCCATGGACAGGGGGTAACTCAGCCCCAGCATTTT.

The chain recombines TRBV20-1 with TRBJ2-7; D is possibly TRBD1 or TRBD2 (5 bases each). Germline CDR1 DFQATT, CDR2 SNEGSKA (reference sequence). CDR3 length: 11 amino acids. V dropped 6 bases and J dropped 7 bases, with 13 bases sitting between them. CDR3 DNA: TGCAGTGCGAGACGGGGCCGGGAGCAGTACTTC. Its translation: CSARRGREQYF.

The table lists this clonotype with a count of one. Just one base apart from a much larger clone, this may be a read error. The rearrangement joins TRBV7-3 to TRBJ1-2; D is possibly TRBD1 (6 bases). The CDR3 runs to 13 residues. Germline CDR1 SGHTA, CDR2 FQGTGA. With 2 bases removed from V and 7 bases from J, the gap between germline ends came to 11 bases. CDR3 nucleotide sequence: TGTGCCAGCAGCTTAGGGGAGGGGGGTGGCTACACCTTC. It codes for CASSLGEGGGYTF.

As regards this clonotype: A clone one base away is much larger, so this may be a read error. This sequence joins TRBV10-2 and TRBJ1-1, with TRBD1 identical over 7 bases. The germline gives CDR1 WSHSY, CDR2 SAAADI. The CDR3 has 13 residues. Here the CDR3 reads CASSDREGAESFF. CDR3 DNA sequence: TGCGCCAGCAGTGATAGGGAGGGGGCTGAATCTTTCTTT.

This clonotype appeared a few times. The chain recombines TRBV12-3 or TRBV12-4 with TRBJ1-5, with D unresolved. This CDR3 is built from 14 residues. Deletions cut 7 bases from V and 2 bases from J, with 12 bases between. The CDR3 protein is CASTTGMGNQPQHF. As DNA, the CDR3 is TGTGCCAGCACCACCGGTATGGGCAATCAGCCCCAGCATTTT.

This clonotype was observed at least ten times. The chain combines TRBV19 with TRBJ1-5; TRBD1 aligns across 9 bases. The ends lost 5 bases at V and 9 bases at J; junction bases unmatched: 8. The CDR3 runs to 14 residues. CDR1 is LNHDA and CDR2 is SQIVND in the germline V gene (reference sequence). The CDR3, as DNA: TGTGCCAGTAGTGCCAGGGACAGGGCTAGGCCCCAGCATTTT. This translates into CASSARDRARPQHF.

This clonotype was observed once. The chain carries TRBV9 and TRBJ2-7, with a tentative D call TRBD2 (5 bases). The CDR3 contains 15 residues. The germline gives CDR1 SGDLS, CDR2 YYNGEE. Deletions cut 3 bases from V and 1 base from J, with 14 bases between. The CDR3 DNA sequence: TGTGCCAGCAGCGGTGAGGGCGGAGCGTCCTACGAGCAGTACTTC. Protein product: CASSGEGGASYEQYF.

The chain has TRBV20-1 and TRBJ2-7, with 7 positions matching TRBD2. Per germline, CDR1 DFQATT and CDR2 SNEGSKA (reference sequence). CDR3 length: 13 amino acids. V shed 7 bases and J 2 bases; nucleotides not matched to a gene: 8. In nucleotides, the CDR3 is TGCAGTGATAGGGCTAGCGGTCCCTACGAGCAGTACTTC. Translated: CSDRASGPYEQYF.